These T cell receptor beta chains were read from a single sample in a study of blood T cell repertoires in COVID-19. The method was immunoSEQ multiplex PCR; TCRdb's version includes in-frame clones alone and lacks a portion of them. The sample shows about 190,000 clones, 85% to 90% of them seen only once. The specimen sequenced was peripheral blood. The origin of the receptors is a middle-aged man with acute or convalescent COVID-19. The CDR3 runs from the conserved cysteine through the conserved F or W. Fields, in order: D gene, V gene, clone size, J gene, CDR3 protein, CDR3 DNA. The D gene is left open where the match is weak. A clone size is listed for some rows: how often the clone was seen (once, few, many), or a class if it is expanded.

>.|TRBV5-1|.|TRBJ1-1
CASSSDTGVGGPNTEAFF
TGCGCCAGCAGCTCCGATACAGGAGTAGGTGGCCCGAACACTGAAGCTTTCTTT
>.|TRBV23-1|.|TRBJ1-2
CASSQNGSGYTF
TGCGCCAGCAGTCAAAATGGGAGCGGCTACACCTTC
>TRBD2|TRBV28|.|TRBJ2-1
CASSLGGRTSSYNEQFF
TGTGCCAGCAGTTTAGGGGGAAGGACTAGCAGCTACAATGAGCAGTTCTTC
>TRBD1|TRBV28|.|TRBJ1-2
CASRKQGAGGYTF
TGTGCCAGCAGGAAACAGGGGGCGGGTGGCTACACCTTC
>TRBD1|TRBV6-2/TRBV6-3|few|TRBJ1-5
CASSAGQGLLRINRPQHF
TGTGCCAGCAGCGCAGGACAGGGGTTGTTAAGAATCAACCGGCCCCAGCATTTT
>.|TRBV7-2|.|TRBJ2-2
CASSSEARGWTGELFF
TGTGCCAGCAGTTCCGAGGCGCGGGGTTGGACCGGGGAGCTGTTTTTT
>TRBD1|TRBV7-9|.|TRBJ2-5
CASSFGQGQETQYF
TGTGCCAGCAGCTTCGGACAGGGACAAGAGACCCAGTACTTC
>.|TRBV9|.|TRBJ2-7
CASSDRDRREPNYEQYF
TGTGCCAGCAGCGACAGGGATCGGCGGGAGCCCAACTACGAGCAGTACTTC
>.|TRBV15|.|TRBJ1-6
CATSRDLSNSPLHF
TGTGCCACCAGCAGAGATCTGAGTAATTCACCCCTCCACTTT
>TRBD1|TRBV3-1/TRBV3-2|.|TRBJ1-3
CASSRGGGGPGNTIYF
TGTGCCAGCAGCCGTGGTGGAGGGGGCCCTGGAAACACCATATATTTT
>.|TRBV29-1|.|TRBJ1-1
CSVAPRVRNSEAFF
TGCAGCGTTGCCCCCAGGGTGAGGAATTCTGAAGCTTTCTTT
>TRBD1|TRBV19|.|TRBJ1-2
CASSTGTAAIYGYTF
TGTGCCAGTAGCACCGGGACAGCCGCTATCTATGGCTACACCTTC
>.|TRBV29-1|.|TRBJ2-7
CSVEADSYEQYF
TGCAGCGTTGAGGCGGACTCCTACGAGCAGTACTTC
>.|TRBV9|many|TRBJ1-4
CASTRWGGNEKLFF
TGTGCCAGCACTCGTTGGGGGGGTAATGAAAAACTGTTTTTT
>TRBD2|TRBV6-1|.|TRBJ2-7
CASSDAGGNYEQYF
TGTGCCAGCAGTGATGCGGGGGGAAACTACGAGCAGTACTTC
>.|TRBV11-3|.|TRBJ1-1
CASSLQGTTEAFF
TGTGCCAGCAGCCTACAGGGAACGACTGAAGCTTTCTTT
>.|TRBV6-1|.|TRBJ2-5
CASSEFSSETQYF
TGTGCCAGCAGTGAATTCAGTAGCGAGACCCAGTACTTC
>.|TRBV30|.|TRBJ1-2
CAWDRTSSYGYTF
TGTGCCTGGGACCGGACTTCGAGCTATGGCTACACCTTC